This entry describes one TCR beta chain. In the study's own analysis: Quantification of nucleated cells was approximated via reference gene primer amplification. Profiling relied on immunoSEQ multiplex PCR, and the TCRdb table lists in-frame clones only, not all of them. V and J calls and clone size are as listed in that table; D and trimming were resolved from the DNA. The sample lists 150,000 to 170,000 clones, approximately 84% occurring once. V trimming: 4 bases; J trimming: 2 bases; junction bases outside the gene matches: 6. The CDR3 runs to 15 residues. Germline CDR1 and CDR2: SGHRS and YFSETQ. This entry belongs to a study of blood T cell repertoires in COVID-19. The overall study: COVID-19 samples, acute and convalescent, were from the United States, Italy and Spain. The analysed material was cDNA or gDNA that came from T cells, B-cell-depleted T cells, or PBMCs.

In Seattle, patients joined the study during active infection and were tracked longitudinally. The receptor was derived from a woman aged 55-70 years with COVID-19, enrolled during active disease. The sample consisted of peripheral blood. The rearrangement joins TRBV5-1 to TRBJ2-3, with 8 bases identical to TRBD2. This chain's CDR3 is CASSVAGPTTDTQYF. CDR3 DNA sequence: TGCGCCAGCAGCGTAGCGGGACCTACCACAGATACGCAGTATTTT.